This is a list of T cell receptor beta chains from one sample in a study of glioma-infiltrating T cells. TCRdb itself ran the multiplex PCR reads through MiXCR, one entry per CDR3 protein. The table lists 150,000 to 200,000 distinct CDR3 sequences, 43% of them singletons. Sample: glioma tissue, nonneoplastic brain tissue, or PBMCs (not recorded which). The receptors here all came from a human donor with low-grade glioma or glioblastoma, undergoing nonglioma brain surgery, or in good health (not recorded which). Each CDR3 is given with its conserved first and last residue. D genes are given only for firm matches. Only part of the rows carry a size: once, few, many, or a class if the clone is expanded.

many	TRBJ2-1	TRBV28	TRBD2	TGTGCCAGCAGTTTATTCTTTACTAGCGGGAGAGTCGACAATGAGCAGTTCTTC	CASSLFFTSGRVDNEQFF
many	TRBJ1-1	TRBV20-1	-	TGCAGTGCTAGAGATGCTTTTGGTTCTGAAGCTTTCTTT	CSARDAFGSEAFF
-	TRBJ1-2	TRBV5-1	-	TGCGCCAGCAGTGGCGTGGAGGGGGATGGCTACACCTTC	CASSGVEGDGYTF
many	TRBJ2-1	TRBV27	-	TGTGCCAGCAGAGCCACATGGAGGGAGCAGTTCTTC	CASRATWREQFF
many	TRBJ2-7	TRBV28	TRBD2	TGTGCCAGCAGTTCTAGCGGGAGGCCCTACGAGCAGTACTTC	CASSSSGRPYEQYF
few	TRBJ2-1	TRBV19	TRBD2	TGTACCAGTAGTATAACTAGCGGGAGGAATGAGCAGTTCTTC	CTSSITSGRNEQFF
once	TRBJ1-4	TRBV29-1	-	TGCAGCGTTGACTTCTCGACCGATGATAATGAAAAACTGTTTTTT	CSVDFSTDDNEKLFF
many	TRBJ2-3	TRBV7-2	-	TGTGCCAGCAGCTCGCGCCAGGCGGTTAGCACAGATACGCAGTATTTT	CASSSRQAVSTDTQYF
many	TRBJ2-7	TRBV2	TRBD1	TGTGCCAGCAGCCGACAGGGAATGAACGAGCAGTACTTC	CASSRQGMNEQYF
-	TRBJ2-3	TRBV29-1	-	TGCAGCGTTGAAAAGGGAGATACGCAGTATTTT	CSVEKGDTQYF
-	TRBJ2-2	TRBV24-1	TRBD1	TGTGCCACCAGAGGACAGGGGGGGACCGTGGAGCTGTTTTTT	CATRGQGGTVELFF
-	TRBJ1-1	TRBV5-1	-	TGCGCCAGCAGCTTGGCTCCACAGGGTTCGGAAGCTTTATTT	CASSLAPQGSEALF
many	TRBJ2-7	TRBV6-1	-	TGTGCCAGCAGACCATCCTACGAGCAGTACTTC	CASRPSYEQYF
-	TRBJ2-5	TRBV12-3/TRBV12-4	TRBD2	TGTGCCAGCAGTTCGGGACTAGTGGGCCAAGAGACCCAGTACTTC	CASSSGLVGQETQYF
many	TRBJ1-2	TRBV20-1	-	TGCAGTGCTAGAGATGCCCCGGCGCAGGGCTACACCTTC	CSARDAPAQGYTF
few	TRBJ2-5	TRBV2	TRBD1	TGTGCCAGCAGTATGGGACAGGGGACGAGTAGGACCCAGTACTTC	CASSMGQGTSRTQYF
once	TRBJ1-6	TRBV20-1	TRBD1	TGCAGTGCTAAAGACAGGGGGAGATCCTATAATTCACACCTCCACTTT	CSAKDRGRSYNSHLHF
-	TRBJ2-7	TRBV20-1	TRBD2	TGCAGTGCTAGATATACGCGGGAGTACAATGAGCAGTACTTC	CSARYTREYNEQYF
-	TRBJ1-6	TRBV30	-	TGTGCCTGGAGTGTCGGGCCGGCCACCCTCCACTTT	CAWSVGPATLHF
few	TRBJ1-5	TRBV2	-	TGTGCCAGCAGGATGGGACGATCAGGTCAGCCCCAGCATTTT	CASRMGRSGQPQHF
many	TRBJ2-1	TRBV19	TRBD2	TGTGCCAGTAGGGAACTAGCGGACAATGAGCAGTTCTTC	CASRELADNEQFF
-	TRBJ1-1	TRBV12-3/TRBV12-4	-	TGTGCCAGCAGTCAGCAATCGGAGAACACTGAAGCTTTCTTT	CASSQQSENTEAFF
-	TRBJ1-1	TRBV2	-	TGTGCCAGCAAAAGGCGTGGCACTGAAGCTTTCTTT	CASKRRGTEAFF
-	TRBJ1-2	TRBV29-1	-	TGCAGCGTTGAAGACGAGACAGTCTATGGCTACACCTTC	CSVEDETVYGYTF
many	TRBJ1-5	TRBV19	-	TGTGCCAGTAGTATAGGAAGGAATCAGCCCCAGCATTTT	CASSIGRNQPQHF
-	TRBJ1-1	TRBV25-1	-	TGTGCCAGCAAGTCCCCAGGGTACATGAAAACTGAAGCTTTCTTT	CASKSPGYMKTEAFF
-	TRBJ1-1	TRBV29-1	TRBD1	TGCAGCGTTGAGTACAGGGGCGGAACTCAAGCTTTCTTT	CSVEYRGGTQAFF
many	TRBJ1-5	TRBV28	TRBD1	TGTGCCAGCACACCCGCGACAGGGCCTTATCAGCCCCAGCATTTT	CASTPATGPYQPQHF
-	TRBJ2-3	TRBV19	-	TGTGCCAATGGCGATGAAGCCACAGATACGCAGTATTTT	CANGDEATDTQYF
few	TRBJ1-1	TRBV5-1	-	TGCGCCGGCAGCCTGGGGACGGTGAACACTGAAGCTTTCTTT	CAGSLGTVNTEAFF
-	TRBJ1-5	TRBV20-1	-	TGCAGTGCTAGTCCTGTCGACAGTTACGATCAGCCCCAGCATTTT	CSASPVDSYDQPQHF
many	TRBJ1-5	TRBV20-1	-	TGCAGTGCTAGAGATCGAGCCTGGGGCAATCAGCCCCAGCATTTT	CSARDRAWGNQPQHF
once	TRBJ2-1	TRBV13	-	TGTGCCAGCAGCGTAGGCCGGAGGGCCGAGAATGAGCAGTTCTTC	CASSVGRRAENEQFF
many	TRBJ2-3	TRBV20-1	TRBD2	TGCAGTGCTAGAGGCACTAGCGGGATCACAGATACGCAGTATTTT	CSARGTSGITDTQYF
-	TRBJ2-7	TRBV4-1	-	TGCGCCAGCAGCCAAACCACCAGACAAGGGGAGCAGTACTTC	CASSQTTRQGEQYF
many	TRBJ1-1	TRBV4-2	-	TGTGCCAGCAGCCAAGTCGAAGGGAATGGGGTCACTGAAGCTTTCTTT	CASSQVEGNGVTEAFF
many	TRBJ2-1	TRBV27	TRBD1	TGTGCCAGCAGTCAAGACAGGGAATCCTACAATGAGCAGTTCTTC	CASSQDRESYNEQFF
many	TRBJ1-3	TRBV20-1	-	TGCAGTGCTAGGTCGACTCGCTCTGGAAACACCATATATTTT	CSARSTRSGNTIYF
-	TRBJ1-5	TRBV7-2	-	TGTGCCAGCAGCGCTATGTTGGACAGCCATCTGCCCCAGCATTTT	CASSAMLDSHLPQHF
-	TRBJ2-3	TRBV4-1	-	TGCGCCAGCAGCCAAGCCCAAGTGAGAGATACGCAGTATTTT	CASSQAQVRDTQYF
-	TRBJ2-2	TRBV7-6	-	TGTGCCAGCAGGTCCACCAGTCCCGGGGAGCTGTTTTTT	CASRSTSPGELFF
many	TRBJ2-3	TRBV4-1	-	TGCGCCAGCAGCCAAGATTTCCCTCGCACAGATACGCAGTATTTT	CASSQDFPRTDTQYF
many	TRBJ2-3	TRBV28	-	TGTGCCAGCAGTTCAATCGGGGGACGGGGCACAGATACGCAGTATTTT	CASSSIGGRGTDTQYF
many	TRBJ1-1	TRBV4-1	TRBD1	TGCGCCAGCAGCCAAGACCCACAGGGGGGCACTGAAGCTTTCTTT	CASSQDPQGGTEAFF
-	TRBJ2-7	TRBV28	-	TGTGCCAGCAAGACGTGGGGATCGGTAGAGCAGTACTTC	CASKTWGSVEQYF
many	TRBJ1-2	TRBV2	-	TGTGCCAGCACCCCTGGGAGTTCCTATGGCTACACCTTC	CASTPGSSYGYTF
many	TRBJ2-5	TRBV20-1	-	TGCAGTGCTACCAGGGAGTGGGCAGAGACCCAGTACTTC	CSATREWAETQYF
-	TRBJ2-2	TRBV11-2	-	TGTGCCAGCAGCTTAGTGTCCACCGGGGAGCTGTTTTTT	CASSLVSTGELFF
few	TRBJ2-2	TRBV7-8	-	TGTGCCAGCAGCATTGGGACAATCGACACCGGGGAGCTGTTTTTT	CASSIGTIDTGELFF